This entry lists 21 T cell receptor beta chains sequenced from one sample in a study of T cells in Graves' hyperthyroidism and ophthalmopathy. Amplification yielded TCR beta CDR3 regions, with RNA transcripts as the source. The study used the HTBI primer set for a first-round RT-PCR of the TCR CDR3. TCRdb called the multiplex PCR reads again in MiXCR, with one record for every CDR3 protein. The table has about 360,000 distinct CDR3 sequences, approximately 14% seen once; the top ten hold 28%. Sequencing used blood. The receptors originated from a woman under 30 with Graves' hyperthyroidism that later progressed to Graves' ophthalmopathy.

This clonotype came up many times. The chain joins TRBV28 to TRBJ2-3; possibly TRBD1 for D (6 bases). The length of the CDR3 is 16 residues. V lost 3 bases to trimming and J lost 1 base, with 14 bases between them. Germline CDR1 MDHEN, CDR2 SYDVKM. This CDR3 reads CASSLVQGMGTDTQYF. CDR3 nucleotide sequence: TGTGCCAGCAGTTTGGTGCAGGGGATGGGCACAGATACGCAGTATTTT. Filled out from reference TRBV28 and TRBJ2-3, the complete variable domain reads DVKVTQSSRYLVKRTGEKVFLECVQDMDHENMFWYRQDPGLGLRLIYFSYDVKMKEKGDIPEGYSVSREKKERFSLILESASTNQTSMYLCASSLVQGMGTDTQYFGPGTRLTVL.

The table lists this clonotype with many counts. The chain employs TRBV7-2 and TRBJ2-7; 11 bases agree with TRBD2. The germline CDR1 and CDR2 sequences are SGHTA and FQGNSA. The CDR3 is 18 amino acids. The ends lost 5 bases at V and 3 bases at J; junction bases unmatched: 15. In nucleotides, the CDR3 is TGTGCCAGCAGCATGACTAGCGGGAAGAGAGGCGGTGGCTACGAGCAGTACTTC. It encodes CASSMTSGKRGGGYEQYF.

This clonotype came up many times. The genes are TRBV6-2 or TRBV6-3 and TRBJ2-3, with D unclear. This CDR3 has 13 amino acids. Looked up from germline, CDR1 is MNHEY and CDR2 is SVGEGT. V was cut by 6 bases and J by 2 bases, with 9 bases left in between. The CDR3 nucleotides read TGTGCCAGCAGCAAGGTAGTCACAGATACGCAGTATTTT. It codes for CASSKVVTDTQYF.

This clonotype was detected many times. This chain connects TRBV5-1 to TRBJ2-5; TRBD1 matches 7 bases. The CDR3 has 13 residues. Trimming took 0 bases from V and 6 from J; bases not matched to a gene: 2. The germline CDR1 and CDR2 sequences are SGHRS and YFSETQ. The CDR3 reads CASSLEGAKTQYF. The CDR3, as DNA: TGCGCCAGCAGCTTGGAGGGGGCAAAGACCCAGTACTTC.

Remarks on this clonotype: At one end, the junction sequence differs from germline, possibly due to a read error. The gene calls are TRBV12-3 or TRBV12-4 and TRBJ2-5; 9 bases match TRBD1. This CDR3 region has 14 residues. The DNA of the CDR3 is TGTGCCAGCAGTTTAGTGACAGGGGGGGAGACCCAGGACTTC. It yields the protein CASSLVTGGETQDF.

This clonotype was seen repeatedly, ten times or more. The rearrangement uses TRBV20-1 and TRBJ1-2; 11 nucleotides align to TRBD1. The CDR3 runs to 13 residues. CDR1 is DFQATT and CDR2 is SNEGSKA in the germline V gene (reference sequence). The V and J ends lost 6 bases and 7 bases, in that order; junction bases with no gene match: 7. CDR3 sequence reads: CSAYGTGGFGYTF. CDR3 sequence (DNA): TGCAGTGCCTACGGGACAGGGGGTTTTGGCTACACCTTC.

CDR3 loop: CATSDPTRQVDEQFF. CDR3 nucleotide sequence: TGTGCCACCAGTGATCCTACCCGACAGGTCGATGAGCAGTTCTTC. The chain has TRBV24-1 and TRBJ2-1; D possibly corresponds to TRBD1 (6 bases). The V end was cut by 3 bases, the J end by 8 bases, with 16 bases between. Per germline, CDR1 KGHDR and CDR2 SFDVKD. The CDR3 totals 15 residues.

Ten or more counts support this clonotype. The CDR3 loop reads CASSFSYISSTDTQYF. The CDR3 DNA follows: TGTGCCAGCAGTTTCAGCTACATATCTAGCACAGATACGCAGTATTTT. This chain uses TRBV27 with TRBJ2-3; the D is unclear. The germline V gene has CDR1 MNHEY and CDR2 SMNVEV (reference sequence). The CDR3 length is 16 residues. Trimming shortened V by 3 bases and J by 0 bases, and 13 bases separated the two germline ends.

This clonotype showed up many times. CDR3 in amino acids: CASSSRGRTYEQYF. The CDR3 nucleotides read TGTGCCAGCAGTTCGCGGGGGCGGACCTACGAGCAGTACTTC. The rearrangement uses TRBV27 and TRBJ2-7; D perhaps matches TRBD2 (7 bases). Germline V gene sequence: CDR1 MNHEY, CDR2 SMNVEV (reference sequence). V lost 4 bases and J 2 bases, leaving 12 bases between the germline ends. The CDR3 is 14 residues long.

This clonotype appeared many times. The chain's CDR3 is CASSRTSGSSEQFF. The CDR3 nucleotides read TGTGCCAGCAGCCGGACTAGCGGGAGCAGTGAGCAGTTCTTC. The J gene is TRBJ2-1, the V gene TRBV5-5; 13 nucleotides match TRBD2. The CDR3 consists of 14 residues. V trimming: 4 bases; J trimming: 9 bases; junction bases outside the gene matches: 4. Germline loops: CDR1 SGHKS, CDR2 YYEKEE (reference sequence).

This clonotype was seen at least ten times. The chain couples TRBV28 to TRBJ2-2, with 8 bases fitting TRBD1. Germline V gene lookup returns CDR1 MDHEN and CDR2 SYDVKM. The ends lost 6 bases at V and 7 bases at J; junction bases unmatched: 4. The CDR3 has 13 amino acids. The CDR3 protein is CASRIQGDGELFF. Here the CDR3 DNA reads TGTGCCAGCAGAATACAGGGGGACGGGGAGCTGTTTTTT.

Ten or more counts support this clonotype. The V gene is TRBV28, the J gene TRBJ1-4; D possibly corresponds to TRBD1 (5 bases). Germline V gene data show CDR1 as MDHEN and CDR2 as SYDVKM. The CDR3 totals 15 residues. Trimming removed 2 bases from V and 4 bases from J, with 11 bases in between. The CDR3 is CASSLRGLINEKLFF. The CDR3 DNA follows: TGTGCCAGCAGTTTAAGGGGACTGATTAATGAAAAACTGTTTTTT.

The V and J genes are TRBV9 and TRBJ2-1; D is ambiguous. The CDR3 totals 14 residues. CDR1 and CDR2 (germline): SGDLS, YYNGEE. V was cut by 0 bases and J by 3 bases, with 7 bases left in between. This chain's CDR3 is CASSVAWDYNEQFF. CDR3 DNA: TGTGCCAGCAGCGTAGCTTGGGACTACAATGAGCAGTTCTTC.

There are many counts of this clonotype. The genes are TRBV28 and TRBJ2-3; the D gene is possibly TRBD1 (5 bases). Looked up from germline, CDR1 is MDHEN and CDR2 is SYDVKM. Trimming shortened V by 5 bases and J by 2 bases, and 14 bases separated the two germline ends. The length of the CDR3 is 15 residues. The chain's CDR3 is CASSLGAGLTDTQYF. The CDR3 DNA follows: TGTGCCAGCAGTCTAGGGGCAGGTCTCACAGATACGCAGTATTTT.

This clonotype was picked up many times. The chain links TRBV27 to TRBJ1-5; 10 bases map to TRBD1. Germline-derived CDR1 and CDR2 are MNHEY and SMNVEV (reference sequence). Trimming took 5 bases from V and 5 from J; bases not matched to a gene: 3. This CDR3 has 14 residues. The CDR3: CASSPGTGDQPQHF. As DNA, the CDR3 is TGTGCCAGCAGTCCCGGGACAGGGGATCAGCCCCAGCATTTT.

This clonotype was detected ten times or more. CDR3 sequence (DNA): TGCAGTGCTAGAGATGTCCGGGATGGAGATAATTCACCCCTCCACTTT. Protein sequence: CSARDVRDGDNSPLHF. This chain connects TRBV20-1 to TRBJ1-6; D remains ambiguous. The V end was cut by 0 bases, the J end by 5 bases, with 14 bases between. The CDR3 has 16 residues. Germline V CDR1 and CDR2: DFQATT, SNEGSKA (reference sequence).

This clonotype was counted a few times. At one end, the junction sequence differs from germline, possibly due to a read error. The rearrangement joins TRBV5-4 to TRBJ2-5; D unclear. CDR1 is SGHNT and CDR2 is YYREEE in the germline V gene (reference sequence). The CDR3 covers 13 residues. The CDR3 here is CASRLDWAETQYF. For the CDR3, the DNA is TGTGCCAGCAGATTGGATTGGGCAGAGACCCAGTACTTC.

This clonotype has ten or more counts. The genes are TRBV20-1 and TRBJ2-1; 14 bases are a match to TRBD2. V dropped 5 bases and J dropped 10; count of bases not matched to a gene: 7. CDR1 is DFQATT, CDR2 SNEGSKA, per germline (reference sequence). This CDR3 comprises 14 residues. The CDR3 bases are TGCAGTGCTGGGACTAGCGGGAGTCAAGAGGAGCAGTTCTTC. Translated: CSAGTSGSQEEQFF.

The chain joins TRBV4-1 to TRBJ1-4, with TRBD1 matching over 7 bases. There are 15 residues in the CDR3. The germline gives CDR1 MGHRA, CDR2 YSYEKL. Losses at the gene ends were 4 bases for V and 8 bases for J; bases not matched to a gene: 10. The CDR3, as DNA: TGCGCCAGCAGCCCACAACAGGGGATTGGAGAAAAACTGTTTTTT. This encodes CASSPQQGIGEKLFF.

This clonotype was counted many times. The rearrangement links TRBV2 to TRBJ1-2; the D is unclear. V was trimmed by 5 bases and J by 2 bases, leaving 9 bases between them. This CDR3 has 13 residues. Germline loops: CDR1 SNHLY, CDR2 FYNNEI. The CDR3 DNA reads as TGTGCCAGCAGTAAAGACACAAACTATGGCTACACCTTC. Translated: CASSKDTNYGYTF.

This clonotype occurred many times. The V gene is TRBV6-5, the J gene TRBJ2-5, with D uncertain. Germline CDR1 and CDR2: MNHEY and SVGAGI. The CDR3 consists of 14 residues. V was clipped by 2 bases and J by 2 bases, with 9 bases between them. The CDR3 DNA reads as TGTGCCAGCAGTTACGGGCGGAATCAAGAGACCCAGTACTTC. Translating gives CASSYGRNQETQYF.